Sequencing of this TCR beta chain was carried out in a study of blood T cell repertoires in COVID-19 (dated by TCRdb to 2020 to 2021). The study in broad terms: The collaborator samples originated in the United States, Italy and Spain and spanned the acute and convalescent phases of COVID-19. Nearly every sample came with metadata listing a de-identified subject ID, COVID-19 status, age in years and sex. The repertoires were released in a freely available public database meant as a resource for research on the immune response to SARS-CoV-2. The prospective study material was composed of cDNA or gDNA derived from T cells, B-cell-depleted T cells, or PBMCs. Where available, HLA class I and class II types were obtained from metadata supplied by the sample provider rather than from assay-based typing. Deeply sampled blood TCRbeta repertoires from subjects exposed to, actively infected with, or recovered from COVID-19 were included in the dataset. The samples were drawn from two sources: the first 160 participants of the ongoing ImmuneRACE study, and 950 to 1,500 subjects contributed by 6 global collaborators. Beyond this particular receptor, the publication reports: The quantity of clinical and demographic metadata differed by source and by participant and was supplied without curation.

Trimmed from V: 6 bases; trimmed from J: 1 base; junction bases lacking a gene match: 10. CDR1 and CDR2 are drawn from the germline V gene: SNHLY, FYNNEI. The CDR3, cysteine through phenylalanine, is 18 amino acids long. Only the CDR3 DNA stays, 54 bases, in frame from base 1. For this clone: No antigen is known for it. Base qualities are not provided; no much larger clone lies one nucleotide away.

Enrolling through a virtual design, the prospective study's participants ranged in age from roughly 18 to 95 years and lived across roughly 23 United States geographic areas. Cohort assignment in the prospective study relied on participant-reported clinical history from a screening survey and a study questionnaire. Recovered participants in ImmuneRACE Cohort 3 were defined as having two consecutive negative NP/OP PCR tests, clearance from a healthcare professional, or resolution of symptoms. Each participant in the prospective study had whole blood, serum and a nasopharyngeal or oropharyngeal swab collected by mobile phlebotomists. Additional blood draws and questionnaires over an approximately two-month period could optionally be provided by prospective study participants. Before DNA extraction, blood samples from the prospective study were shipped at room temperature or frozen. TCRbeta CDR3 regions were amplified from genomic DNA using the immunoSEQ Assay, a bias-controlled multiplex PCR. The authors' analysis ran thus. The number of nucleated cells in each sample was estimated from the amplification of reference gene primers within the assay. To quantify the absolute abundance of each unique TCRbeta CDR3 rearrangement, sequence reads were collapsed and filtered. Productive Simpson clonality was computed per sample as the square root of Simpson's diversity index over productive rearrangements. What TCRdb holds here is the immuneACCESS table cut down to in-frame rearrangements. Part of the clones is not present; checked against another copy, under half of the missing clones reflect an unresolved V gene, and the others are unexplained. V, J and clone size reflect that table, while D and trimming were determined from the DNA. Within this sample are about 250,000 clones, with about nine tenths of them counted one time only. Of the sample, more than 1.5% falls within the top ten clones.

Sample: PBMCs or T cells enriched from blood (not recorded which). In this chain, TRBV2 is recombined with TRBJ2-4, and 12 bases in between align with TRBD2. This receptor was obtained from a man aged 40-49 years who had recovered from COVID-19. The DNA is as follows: TGTGCCAGCAGGGAGACTAGCGGGAGTTCAAGGGCCAAAAACATTCAGTACTTC. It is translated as CASRETSGSSRAKNIQYF.